This is a list of T cell receptor beta chains from one sample in a study of blood T cell repertoires in COVID-19. The table came from immunoSEQ multiplex PCR; TCRdb's copy has only in-frame clones and leaves some out. The sample yields about 38,000 clones, about 88% seen once. Material for sequencing was peripheral blood. These receptors were taken from a man in his 70s with active COVID-19. CDR3s include the opening cysteine and the closing phenylalanine or tryptophan. The order of the fields is V gene, D gene, CDR3 protein. D genes are given only for firm matches.

>TRBV7-2|TRBD2
CASSPGLAGSYEQYF
>TRBV6-5|NA
CASSTHRGMNTEAFF
>TRBV30|TRBD2
CAWSRMGTRVTVGYEQYF
>TRBV6-5|NA
CASSSRGAGSGNTIYF
>TRBV6-2/TRBV6-3|NA
CASSYWDRAGRQPQHF
>TRBV9|TRBD1
CASSGGQSDYNEQFF
>TRBV28|NA
CASGVGGNQPQHF
>TRBV3-1/TRBV3-2|TRBD1
CASSHRDRETQYF
>TRBV6-1|TRBD2
CASSAAGLAGDRDTQYF
>TRBV19|TRBD1
CASSLQGASYEQYF
>TRBV24-1|TRBD1
CATSDHRGVRETQYF
>TRBV4-2|NA
CASSQEIGSNSPLHF
>TRBV18|NA
CASSRTVNTGELFF
>TRBV5-4|NA
CASRVGGLNTEAFF
>TRBV15|TRBD1
CATRPIDGQGQETQYF
>TRBV2|NA
CASSDGQGDYEQYF
>TRBV7-3|TRBD1
CASSLMGQGEGGSNSPLHF
>TRBV15|TRBD2
CATSRSLAGGPVF
>TRBV6-6|NA
CASRVDRYSYNEQFF
>TRBV6-2/TRBV6-3|NA
CASSSSSAEAQAVYEQYF
>TRBV7-9|TRBD1
CASSSPGQGINEQFF
>TRBV7-2|NA
CASSLDRVAEAFF
>TRBV3-1/TRBV3-2|TRBD1
CASSRADRGHLNGGELFF
>TRBV7-2|TRBD2
CASSLERDTDTQYF
>TRBV28|TRBD1
CASSLALGTGGRGSPLHF
>TRBV18|NA
CASSPPGGSRTDTQYF
>TRBV19|TRBD2
CASSARTSGYTDTQYF
>TRBV7-9|TRBD1
CASRDSPTGELFF
>TRBV30|NA
CAWGALQETQYF
>TRBV7-6|NA
CASSRGGEGPYEQYF
>TRBV19|TRBD2
CASSLTSGYYNEQFF
>TRBV13|TRBD2
CASNRGDTSYEQYF
>TRBV25-1|NA
CASSASGKIYYTF
>TRBV5-1|NA
CASSITGGGEQFF
>TRBV6-5|NA
CASSYSRRENTEAFF
>TRBV18|NA
CASSPQGTLKETQYF
>TRBV5-1|NA
CASSLAGASYNEQFF
>TRBV7-2|TRBD2
CASSLERAGKETQYF
>TRBV4-1|TRBD2
CASRLAGGRRNEQFF
>TRBV14|NA
CASSQDSGNPYNEQFF
>TRBV27|NA
CASSLTGGNSGANVLTF
>TRBV28|NA
CASSLWTRNTEAFF
>TRBV27|NA
CASTYNLENTEAFF
>TRBV6-1|NA
CASSGIRGLYSYGYTF
>TRBV5-8|TRBD1
CASSLSGRDSRGGYTF
>TRBV6-2/TRBV6-3|TRBD2
CASSYSAGAPTYEQYF
>TRBV5-6|TRBD1
CASSLFQGAGEQFF
>TRBV2|TRBD1
CASSLDRGSNTEAFF
>TRBV28|TRBD2
CASNQNRGAYEQYF
>TRBV19|NA
CASSVPHRDGYTF